This TCR beta chain comes out of a study of blood T cells in healthy people across ages. Overall study results and limits: Estimates based on one million T cells were treated as lower bounds.

The use of a sample-barcoded 5' primer and a J-beta primer mix characterized a second PCR of about 7 to 12 cycles. Each CDR3 protein is one row after TCRdb ran MiXCR on the 5' RACE reads. The sample carries hundreds of thousands of distinct CDR3 sequences, approximately 59% recorded once. Remarks on this clonotype: No antigen is known for it.

CDR1 is SGHVS, CDR2 FNYEAQ, per germline. The CDR3 covers 20 residues. The V end lost 5 bases, the J end lost 2 bases, and 29 bases lay between the germline ends. Sequences were obtained from blood. The V and J genes are TRBV7-6 and TRBJ2-3; D assignment may be TRBD1 or TRBD2 (5 bases each). The source is a man under 40 in good health. This CDR3 is CASSRMKGRGVPGHTDTQYF. The CDR3 coding sequence is TGTGCCAGCAGCAGGATGAAGGGCCGAGGGGTACCAGGCCACACAGATACGCAGTATTTT.